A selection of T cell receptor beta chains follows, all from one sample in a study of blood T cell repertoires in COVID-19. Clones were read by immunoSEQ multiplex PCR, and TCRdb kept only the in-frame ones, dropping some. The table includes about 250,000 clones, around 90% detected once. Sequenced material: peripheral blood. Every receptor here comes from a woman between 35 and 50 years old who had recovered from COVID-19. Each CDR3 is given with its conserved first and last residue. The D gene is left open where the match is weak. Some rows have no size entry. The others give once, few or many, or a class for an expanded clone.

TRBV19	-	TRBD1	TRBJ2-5	TGTGCCAGTAGTAATGGGGGGACAGGTCAAGAGACCCAGTACTTC	CASSNGGTGQETQYF
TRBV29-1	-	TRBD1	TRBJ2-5	TGCAGCGTGGAGGACAGGGGGCCGGGGGAGGCCCAGTACTTC	CSVEDRGPGEAQYF
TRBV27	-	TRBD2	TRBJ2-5	TGTGCCAGCGGACCGGGCCGAGCGGGGATCCAAGAGACCCAGTACTTC	CASGPGRAGIQETQYF
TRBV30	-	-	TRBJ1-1	TGTGCCTGGAGTCGTTTCAGGGCTGAAGCTTTCTTT	CAWSRFRAEAFF
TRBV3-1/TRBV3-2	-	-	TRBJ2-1	TGTGCCAGCAGTCAGGCCCCCCTATCCTCCAATGAGCAGTTCTTC	CASSQAPLSSNEQFF
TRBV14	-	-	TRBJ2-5	TGTGCCAGCAGCCAAGTATCTCAGACCCAGTACTTC	CASSQVSQTQYF
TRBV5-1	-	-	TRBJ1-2	TGCGCCAGCAGCTTACAGGGCGAAGGTCGACGGGACTATGGCTACACCTTC	CASSLQGEGRRDYGYTF
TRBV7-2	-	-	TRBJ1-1	TGTGCCAGCAGCTTAGCGCCCAGGATCTTGCCACCAAACACTGAAGCTTTCTTT	CASSLAPRILPPNTEAFF
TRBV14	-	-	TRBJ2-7	TGTGCCAGCAGCCAAGACCCGGAGAGCTCCTACGAGCAGTACTTC	CASSQDPESSYEQYF
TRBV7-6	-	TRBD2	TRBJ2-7	TGTGCCAGCAGCAAAGGACTAGCGGGATACTCCTACGAGCAGTACTTC	CASSKGLAGYSYEQYF
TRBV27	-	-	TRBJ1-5	TGTGCCAGCCTAGACCGACCGAGCAATCAGCCCCAGCATTTT	CASLDRPSNQPQHF
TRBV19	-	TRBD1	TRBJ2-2	TGTGCCAGCGGGACAGGGGGCGCGGGAACCGGGGAGCTGTTTTTT	CASGTGGAGTGELFF
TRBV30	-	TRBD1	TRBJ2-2	TGTGCCTGGACCCCGACAGGGGATGGCGGGGAGCTGTTTTTT	CAWTPTGDGGELFF
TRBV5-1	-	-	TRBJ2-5	TGCGCCAGCAGCTTATTACAGGGCCAGGAGACCCAGTACTTC	CASSLLQGQETQYF
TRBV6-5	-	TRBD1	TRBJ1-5	TGTGCCAGCAGTTACTCGGGACAGGGGGAACGGCCCCAGCATTTT	CASSYSGQGERPQHF
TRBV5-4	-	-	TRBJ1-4	TGTGCCAGCAGCTTAAGCGGGGCAAATGAAAAACTGTTTTTT	CASSLSGANEKLFF
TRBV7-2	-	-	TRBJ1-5	TGTGCCAGCAGCTTAGGGACCTCCGGGACTGGCAATCAGCCCCAGCATTTT	CASSLGTSGTGNQPQHF
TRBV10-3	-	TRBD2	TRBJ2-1	TGTGCCAGCCGCTCGGGAAGCGGGAGGGAACTCTTCTACAATGAGCAGTTCTTC	CASRSGSGRELFYNEQFF
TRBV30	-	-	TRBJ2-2	TGTGCCTGGAGTGGCGTCTCCGGGAGCACCGGGGAGCTGTTTTTT	CAWSGVSGSTGELFF
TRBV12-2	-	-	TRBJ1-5	TGTGCAAGTCGCTTAGGGTGTCAGGGTGATCAGCCCCAGCATTTT	CASRLGCQGDQPQHF
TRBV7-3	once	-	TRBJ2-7	TGTGCCAGCAGCTTAACGGTCAGGGATAACTACGAGCAGTACTTC	CASSLTVRDNYEQYF
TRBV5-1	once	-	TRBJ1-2	TGCGCCAGCAAAGGTGGGCTTACCTCCCCCAACTATGGCTACACCTTC	CASKGGLTSPNYGYTF
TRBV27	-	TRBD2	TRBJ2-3	TGTGCCAGCAGTTTCATTACTAGCGGGAGAGGAGATACGCAGTATTTT	CASSFITSGRGDTQYF
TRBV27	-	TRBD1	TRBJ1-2	TGTGCCAGCAGGCTCGCCACAGGGGGCGATAACTATGGCTACACCTTC	CASRLATGGDNYGYTF
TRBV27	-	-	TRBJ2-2	TGTGCCAGCAGTTTTGGCAGAAACACCGGGGAGCTGTTTTTT	CASSFGRNTGELFF
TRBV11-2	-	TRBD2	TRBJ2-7	TGTGCCAGCAGCTCCCGGGACTACTACGAGCAGTACTTC	CASSSRDYYEQYF
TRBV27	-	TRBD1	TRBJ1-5	TGTGCCAGCAGTCCCCTGAGGACAGGGGGCCTTCAGCCCCAGCATTTT	CASSPLRTGGLQPQHF
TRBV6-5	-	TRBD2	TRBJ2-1	TGTGCCACGAGGACTAGCTCAAATGAGCAGTTCTTC	CATRTSSNEQFF
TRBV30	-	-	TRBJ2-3	TGTGCCTGGAGTGTACTCGGGGAGGAACTAGGAGATACGCAGTATTTT	CAWSVLGEELGDTQYF
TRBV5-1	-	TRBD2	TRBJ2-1	TGCGCCAGCAGCTTAAACGGCGGGAGCTCCTACAATGAGCAGTTCTTC	CASSLNGGSSYNEQFF
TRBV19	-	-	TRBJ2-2	TGTGCCAGTAGTATAGACGGGAGGAACACCGGGGAGCTGTTTTTT	CASSIDGRNTGELFF
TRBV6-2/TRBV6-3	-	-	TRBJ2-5	TGTGCCAGCAGTTACGGTAGGGGTGGAATTGAGACCCAGTACTTC	CASSYGRGGIETQYF
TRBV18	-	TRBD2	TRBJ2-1	TGTGCCAGCTCACCGACTAGCGGGAACTACAATGAGCAGTTCTTC	CASSPTSGNYNEQFF
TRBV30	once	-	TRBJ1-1	TGTGCCTGGAGTGTTGGAGGGAACACTGAAGCTTTCTTT	CAWSVGGNTEAFF
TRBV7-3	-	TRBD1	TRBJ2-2	TGTGCCAGCAGCCTACAGGGGTCAGCCGGGGAGCTGTTTTTT	CASSLQGSAGELFF
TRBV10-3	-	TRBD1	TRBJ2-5	TGTGCCATCAGTGAAGACAGGGTCGGGTGGGAGACCCAGTACTTC	CAISEDRVGWETQYF
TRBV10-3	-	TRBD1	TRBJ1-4	TGTGCCATCAGTGAGTCGCCGACAGGGGAGAATGAAAAACTGTTTTTT	CAISESPTGENEKLFF
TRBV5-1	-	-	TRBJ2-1	TGCGCCAGCAGCTTGCCGGGGGTCTACAATGAGCAGTTCTTC	CASSLPGVYNEQFF
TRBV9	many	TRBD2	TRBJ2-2	TGTGCCAGCAGAGACGGGAGGACGAACACCGGGGAGCTGTTTTTT	CASRDGRTNTGELFF
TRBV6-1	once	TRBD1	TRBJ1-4	TGTGCCAGCAGTGAAAAGGGGGGACAGGGAGATGAAAAACTGTTTTTT	CASSEKGGQGDEKLFF
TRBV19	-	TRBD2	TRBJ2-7	TGTGCCAGTACCTCAGTGGGGACTAGCGGGGCCTACGAGCAGTACTTC	CASTSVGTSGAYEQYF
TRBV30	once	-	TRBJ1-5	TGTGCCTGGAGTGGCCAGGGTACTCAGCCCCAGCATTTT	CAWSGQGTQPQHF
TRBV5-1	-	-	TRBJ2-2	TGCGCCAGCAGCAAGGGACTGATACCGAACACCGGGGAGCTGTTTTTT	CASSKGLIPNTGELFF
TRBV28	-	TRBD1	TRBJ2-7	TGTGCCAGCAGGCAAAAGGGACAGGATAGCTCCTACGAGCAGTACTTC	CASRQKGQDSSYEQYF
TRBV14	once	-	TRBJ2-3	TGTGCCAGCAGCCAAGGCCTAAGCTCTAGCACAGATACGCAGTATTTT	CASSQGLSSSTDTQYF
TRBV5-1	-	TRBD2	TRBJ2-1	TGCGCCAGCAGCTTGGCGACTTCTAGCGGGGGGTTCTACAATGAGCAGTTCTTC	CASSLATSSGGFYNEQFF
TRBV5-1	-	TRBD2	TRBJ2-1	TGCGCCAGCAGCTCTTCGGGACTAGCGGGATGGAATGAGCAGTTCTTC	CASSSSGLAGWNEQFF
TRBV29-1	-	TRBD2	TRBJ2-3	TGCAGCGTTGAAAGGCTAGCGGGAGGTTTTGATACGCAGTATTTT	CSVERLAGGFDTQYF
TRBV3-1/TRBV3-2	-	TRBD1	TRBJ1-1	TGTGCCAGCAGGAAAACACAGGGGCTGAACACTGAAGCTTTCTTT	CASRKTQGLNTEAFF
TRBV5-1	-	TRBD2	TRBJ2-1	TGCGCCAGCAGCTTTGGTAGCGGGGCAGGGAATGAGCAGTTCTTC	CASSFGSGAGNEQFF
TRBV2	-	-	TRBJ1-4	TGTGCCAGCAGTAAGACAGCCCCTGCAACTAATGAAAAACTGTTTTTT	CASSKTAPATNEKLFF
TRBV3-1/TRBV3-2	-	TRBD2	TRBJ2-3	TGTGCCAGCAGCCAAGATTGGGGGGGAAGCACAGATACGCAGTATTTT	CASSQDWGGSTDTQYF
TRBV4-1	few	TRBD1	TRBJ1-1	TGCGCCAGCAGCCAAAGTAGGACAGGGGTCACTGAAGCTTTCTTT	CASSQSRTGVTEAFF
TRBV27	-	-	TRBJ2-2	TGTGCCAGCAGTCCAGGACTAACCCCCGGGGAGCTGTTTTTT	CASSPGLTPGELFF